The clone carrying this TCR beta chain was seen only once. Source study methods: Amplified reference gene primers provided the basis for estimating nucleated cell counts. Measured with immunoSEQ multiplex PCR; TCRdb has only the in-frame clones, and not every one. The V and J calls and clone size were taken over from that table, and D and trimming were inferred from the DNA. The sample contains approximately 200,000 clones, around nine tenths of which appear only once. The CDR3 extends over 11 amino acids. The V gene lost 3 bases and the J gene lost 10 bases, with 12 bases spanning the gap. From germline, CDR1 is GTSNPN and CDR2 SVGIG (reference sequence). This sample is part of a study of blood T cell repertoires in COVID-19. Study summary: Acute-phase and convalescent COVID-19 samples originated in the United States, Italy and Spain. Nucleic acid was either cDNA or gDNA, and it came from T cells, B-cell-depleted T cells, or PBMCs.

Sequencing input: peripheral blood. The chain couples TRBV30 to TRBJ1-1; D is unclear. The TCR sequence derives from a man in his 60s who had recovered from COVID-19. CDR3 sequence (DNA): TGTGCCTGGAGGGCCCGAGAGGGAGCTTTCTTT. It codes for CAWRAREGAFF.